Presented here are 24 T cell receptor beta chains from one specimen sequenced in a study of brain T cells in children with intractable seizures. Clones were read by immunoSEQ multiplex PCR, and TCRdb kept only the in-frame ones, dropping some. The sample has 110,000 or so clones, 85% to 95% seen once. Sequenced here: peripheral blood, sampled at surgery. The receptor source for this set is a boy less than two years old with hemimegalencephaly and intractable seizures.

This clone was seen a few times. The CDR3 region has the DNA TGTGCCAGCAGCGACAGGGGCAGGGGGCAAGAGACCCAGTACTTC. Amino acids: CASSDRGRGQETQYF. The chain has TRBV7-9 and TRBJ2-5; 8 positions match TRBD1. The CDR3 is made up of 15 amino acids. The ends lost 5 bases at V and 2 bases at J; junction bases unmatched: 7. CDR1 SEHNR and CDR2 FQNEAQ come from the germline V gene (reference sequence).

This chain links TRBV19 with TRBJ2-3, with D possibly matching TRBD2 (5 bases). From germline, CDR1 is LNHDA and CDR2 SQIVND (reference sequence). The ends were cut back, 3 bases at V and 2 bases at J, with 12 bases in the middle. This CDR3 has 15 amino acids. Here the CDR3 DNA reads TGTGCCAGTAGTATTGCCGGGGTCACCACAGATACGCAGTATTTT. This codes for CASSIAGVTTDTQYF. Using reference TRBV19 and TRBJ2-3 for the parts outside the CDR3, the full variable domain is DGGITQSPKYLFRKEGQNVTLSCEQNLNHDAMYWYRQDPGQGLRLIYYSQIVNDFQKGDIAEGYSVSREKKESFPLTVTSAQKNPTAFYLCASSIAGVTTDTQYFGPGTRLTVL.

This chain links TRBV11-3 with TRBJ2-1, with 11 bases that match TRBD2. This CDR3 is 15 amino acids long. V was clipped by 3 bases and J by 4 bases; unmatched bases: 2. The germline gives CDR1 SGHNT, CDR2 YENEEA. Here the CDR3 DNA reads TGTGCCAGCAGCTTGAGACTAGCGGGGTACAATGAGCAGTTCTTC. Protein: CASSLRLAGYNEQFF.

The CDR3 DNA follows: TGCGCCAGCAGTGTCTTCTACGAGCAGTACTTC. It encodes CASSVFYEQYF. The chain combines TRBV10-2 with TRBJ2-7; no clear D gene. With 4 bases removed from V and 3 bases from J, the gap between germline ends came to 4 bases. Germline lookup yields CDR1 WSHSY and CDR2 SAAADI. CDR3 length equals 11 residues.

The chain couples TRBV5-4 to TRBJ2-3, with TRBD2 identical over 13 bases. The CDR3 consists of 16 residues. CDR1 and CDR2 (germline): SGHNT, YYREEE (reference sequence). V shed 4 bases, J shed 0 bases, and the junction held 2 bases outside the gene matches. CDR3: CASSQGLAGSTDTQYF. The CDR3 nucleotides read TGTGCCAGCAGCCAGGGACTAGCGGGGAGCACAGATACGCAGTATTTT.

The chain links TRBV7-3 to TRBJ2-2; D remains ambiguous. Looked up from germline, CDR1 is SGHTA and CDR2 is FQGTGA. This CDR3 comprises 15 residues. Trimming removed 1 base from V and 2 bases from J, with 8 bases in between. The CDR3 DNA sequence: TGTGCCAGCAGCTTAAGCCCCCAAAACACCGGGGAGCTGTTTTTT. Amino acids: CASSLSPQNTGELFF.

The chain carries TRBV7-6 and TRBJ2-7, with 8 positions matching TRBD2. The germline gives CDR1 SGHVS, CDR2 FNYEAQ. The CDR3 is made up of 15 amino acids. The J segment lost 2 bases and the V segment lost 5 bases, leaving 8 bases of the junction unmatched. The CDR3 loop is CASSRTLAGTYEQYF. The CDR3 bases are TGTGCCAGCAGCCGAACCTTAGCGGGGACCTACGAGCAGTACTTC. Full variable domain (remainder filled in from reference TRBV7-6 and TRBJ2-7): GAGVSQSPRYKVTKRGQDVALRCDPISGHVSLYWYRQALGQGPEFLTYFNYEAQQDKSGLPNDRFSAERPEGSISTLTIQRTEQRDSAMYRCASSRTLAGTYEQYFGPGTRLTVT.

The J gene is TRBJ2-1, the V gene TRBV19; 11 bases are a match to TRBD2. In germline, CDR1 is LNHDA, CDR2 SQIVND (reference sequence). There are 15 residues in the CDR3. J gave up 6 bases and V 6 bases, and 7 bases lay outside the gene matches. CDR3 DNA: TGTGCCAGTAGCCCCTTAGCGGGAGGGCCCAATGAGCAGTTCTTC. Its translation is CASSPLAGGPNEQFF.

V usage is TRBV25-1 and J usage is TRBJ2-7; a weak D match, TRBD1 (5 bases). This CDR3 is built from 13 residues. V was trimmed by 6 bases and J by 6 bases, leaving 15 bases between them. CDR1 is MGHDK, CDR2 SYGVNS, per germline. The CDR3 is CASRLSGALEQYF. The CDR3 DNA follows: TGTGCCAGCAGATTGAGTGGGGCACTCGAGCAGTACTTC.

The CDR3: CASSSGQRRSPLHF. As DNA, the CDR3 is TGTGCCAGCAGTTCCGGACAGCGACGTTCACCCCTCCACTTT. The chain carries TRBV28 and TRBJ1-6, with D tentatively TRBD1 (6 bases). The CDR3 sequence is 14 residues long. Germline assignment: CDR1 MDHEN and CDR2 SYDVKM. V lost 4 bases to trimming and J lost 9 bases, with 13 bases between them.

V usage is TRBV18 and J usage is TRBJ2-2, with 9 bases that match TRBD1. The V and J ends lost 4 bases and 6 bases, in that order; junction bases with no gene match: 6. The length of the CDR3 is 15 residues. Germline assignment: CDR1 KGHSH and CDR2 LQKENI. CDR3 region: CASSLNRQGAGELFF. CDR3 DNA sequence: TGTGCCAGCTCACTAAACCGACAGGGGGCCGGGGAGCTGTTTTTT.

This CDR3 is CASSLRALGTGELFF. The DNA of the CDR3 is TGTGCCAGCAGCTTACGCGCCCTTGGGACCGGGGAGCTGTTTTTT. V gene TRBV11-3 combines with J gene TRBJ2-2; D is undetermined. Germline values: CDR1 SGHNT, CDR2 YENEEA. V was cut by 2 bases and J by 5 bases, with 12 bases left in between. The CDR3 extends over 15 amino acids.

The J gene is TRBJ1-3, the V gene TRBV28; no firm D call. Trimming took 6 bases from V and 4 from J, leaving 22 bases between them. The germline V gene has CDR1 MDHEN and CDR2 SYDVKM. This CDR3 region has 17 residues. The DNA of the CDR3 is TGTGCCAGCAGCCCAGCCCGGGCGGGGATAGGCGGAAACACCATATATTTT. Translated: CASSPARAGIGGNTIYF.

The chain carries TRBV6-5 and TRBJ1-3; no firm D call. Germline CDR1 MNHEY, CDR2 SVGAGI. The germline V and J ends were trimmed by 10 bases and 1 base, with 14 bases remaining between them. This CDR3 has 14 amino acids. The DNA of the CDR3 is TGTGCCACCGGGGAGAGGGAATCTGGAAACACCATATATTTT. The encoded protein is CATGERESGNTIYF.

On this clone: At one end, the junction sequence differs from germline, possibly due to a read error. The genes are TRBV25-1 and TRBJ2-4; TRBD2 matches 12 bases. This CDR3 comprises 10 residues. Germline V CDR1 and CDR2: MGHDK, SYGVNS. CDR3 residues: CANYTSGRSF. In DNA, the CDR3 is TGTGCCAACTATACTAGCGGGAGGTCCTTC. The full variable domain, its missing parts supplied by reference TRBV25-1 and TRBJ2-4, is EADIYQTPRYLVIGTGKKITLECSQTMGHDKMYWYQQDPGMELHLIHYSYGVNSTEKGDLSSESTVSRIRTEHFPLTLESARPSHTSQYLCANYTSGRSFGAGTRLSVL.

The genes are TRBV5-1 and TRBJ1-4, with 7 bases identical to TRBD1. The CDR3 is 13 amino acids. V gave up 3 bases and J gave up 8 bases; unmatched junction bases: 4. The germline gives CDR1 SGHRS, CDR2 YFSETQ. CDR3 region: CASSWGQKEKLFF. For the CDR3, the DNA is TGCGCCAGCAGCTGGGGACAGAAGGAAAAACTGTTTTTT.

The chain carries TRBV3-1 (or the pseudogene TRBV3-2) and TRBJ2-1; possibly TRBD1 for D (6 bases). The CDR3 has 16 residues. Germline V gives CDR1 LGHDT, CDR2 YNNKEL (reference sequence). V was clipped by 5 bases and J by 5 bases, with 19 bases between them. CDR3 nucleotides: TGTGCCAGCAGCTGGACAGTTCTCCATTCCGACAATGAGCAGTTCTTC. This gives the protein CASSWTVLHSDNEQFF.

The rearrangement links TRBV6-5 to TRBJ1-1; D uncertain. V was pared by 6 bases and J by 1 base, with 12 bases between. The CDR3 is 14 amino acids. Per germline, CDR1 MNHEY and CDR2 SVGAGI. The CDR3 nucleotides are TGTGCCAGCAGCCCCATCCAAGCGAACACTGAAGCTTTCTTT. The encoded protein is CASSPIQANTEAFF.

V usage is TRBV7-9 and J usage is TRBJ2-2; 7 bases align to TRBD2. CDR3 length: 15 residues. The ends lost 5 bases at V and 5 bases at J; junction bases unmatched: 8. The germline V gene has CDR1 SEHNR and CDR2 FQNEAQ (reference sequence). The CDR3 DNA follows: TGTGCCAGCAGCCCCCGGAATAGCGGGACCGGGGAGCTGTTTTTT. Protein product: CASSPRNSGTGELFF.

Here the CDR3 reads CASSGTGRNTIYF. The CDR3 DNA reads TGTGCCAGCAGCGGGACAGGCAGAAACACCATATATTTT. The chain combines TRBV7-9 with TRBJ1-3; 8 nucleotides match TRBD1. Per germline, CDR1 SEHNR and CDR2 FQNEAQ (reference sequence). This CDR3 comprises 13 residues. J was trimmed by 5 bases and V by 5 bases; bases with no gene match: 2.

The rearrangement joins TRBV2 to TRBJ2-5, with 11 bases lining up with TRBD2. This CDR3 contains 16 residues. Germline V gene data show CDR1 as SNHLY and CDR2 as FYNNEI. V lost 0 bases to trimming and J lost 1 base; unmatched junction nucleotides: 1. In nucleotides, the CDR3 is TGTGCCAGCAGTGAAGCCACTAGCGGGAGCCAAGAGACCCAGTACTTC. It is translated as CASSEATSGSQETQYF.

This chain's CDR3 is CASSSPGRLADEQYF. The CDR3 DNA reads as TGTGCCAGCAGTTCGCCGGGGAGGTTAGCGGACGAGCAGTACTTC. The chain links TRBV28 to TRBJ2-7; a possible D gene is TRBD2 (6 bases). This CDR3 is 15 amino acids long. V was cut by 4 bases and J by 5 bases, with 18 bases left in between. The germline V gene encodes CDR1 MDHEN and CDR2 SYDVKM.

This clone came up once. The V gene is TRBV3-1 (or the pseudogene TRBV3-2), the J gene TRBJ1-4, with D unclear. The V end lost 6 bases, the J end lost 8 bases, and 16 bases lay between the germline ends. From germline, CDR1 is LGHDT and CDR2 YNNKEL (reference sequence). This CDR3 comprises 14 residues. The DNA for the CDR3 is TGTGCCAGCAGGTCCACGGCCCATGGGGAAAAACTGTTTTTT. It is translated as CASRSTAHGEKLFF.

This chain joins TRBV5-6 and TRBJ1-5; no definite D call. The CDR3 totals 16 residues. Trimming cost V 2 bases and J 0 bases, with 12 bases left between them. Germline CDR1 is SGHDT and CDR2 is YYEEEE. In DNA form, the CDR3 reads TGTGCCAGCAGCTTCCACCGGGTCTCTAGCAATCAGCCCCAGCATTTT. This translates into CASSFHRVSSNQPQHF. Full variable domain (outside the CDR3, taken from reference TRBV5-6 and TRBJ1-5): DAGVTQSPTHLIKTRGQQVTLRCSPKSGHDTVSWYQQALGQGPQFIFQYYEEEERQRGNFPDRFSGHQFPNYSSELNVNALLLGDSALYLCASSFHRVSSNQPQHFGDGTRLSIL.